This T cell receptor beta chain was recovered during a study of PD-1 blockade in mismatch repair-deficient tumors. This clone was detected only a few times. Its antigen is unidentified. Study findings and constraints: Rapid post-treatment expansion, then contraction, generally preceding radiologic response, marked tumor-resident clones.

TCRdb keeps only in-frame clones here, not all; method: immunoSEQ multiplex PCR. Among about 120,000 clones listed, around 86% were seen once. This CDR3 is built from 14 residues. The V end lost 5 bases, the J end lost 3 bases, and 11 bases lay between the germline ends. Germline assignment: CDR1 MNHNY and CDR2 SVGAGI (reference sequence). Every patient had mismatch repair deficiency by PCR or immunohistochemistry. TCR sequencing covered a few patients who responded to pembrolizumab. The chain has TRBV6-6 and TRBJ1-5; D is perhaps TRBD1 (6 bases). The specimen comprised peripheral blood, sampled 44 weeks after starting pembrolizumab. The TCR comes from an adult with mismatch repair-deficient cancer. The CDR3 reads CASSPGAYNQPQHF. The DNA of the CDR3 is TGTGCCAGCAGTCCAGGGGCCTACAATCAGCCCCAGCATTTT.